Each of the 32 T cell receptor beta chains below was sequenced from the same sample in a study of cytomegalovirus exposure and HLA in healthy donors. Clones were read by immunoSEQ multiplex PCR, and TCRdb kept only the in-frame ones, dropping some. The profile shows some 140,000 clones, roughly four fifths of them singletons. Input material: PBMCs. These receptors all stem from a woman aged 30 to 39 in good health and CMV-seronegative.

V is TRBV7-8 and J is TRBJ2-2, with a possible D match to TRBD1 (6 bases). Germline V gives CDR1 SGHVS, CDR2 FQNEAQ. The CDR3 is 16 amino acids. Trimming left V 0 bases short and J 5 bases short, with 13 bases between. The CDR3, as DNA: TGTGCCAGCAGCTTAGCTCGTCAGGGGAAAACCGGGGAGCTGTTTTTT. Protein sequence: CASSLARQGKTGELFF. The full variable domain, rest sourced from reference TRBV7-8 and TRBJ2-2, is GAGVSQSPRYKVAKRGQDVALRCDPISGHVSLFWYQQALGQGPEFLTYFQNEAQLDKSGLPSDRFFAERPEGSVSTLKIQRTQQEDSAVYLCASSLARQGKTGELFFGEGSRLTVL.

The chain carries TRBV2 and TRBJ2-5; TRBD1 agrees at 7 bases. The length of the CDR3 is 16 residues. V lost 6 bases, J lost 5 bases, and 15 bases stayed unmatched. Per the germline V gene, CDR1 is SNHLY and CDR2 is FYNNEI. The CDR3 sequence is CASSGRLKTGQETQYF. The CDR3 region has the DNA TGTGCCAGCAGCGGACGCCTTAAGACAGGGCAGGAGACCCAGTACTTC.

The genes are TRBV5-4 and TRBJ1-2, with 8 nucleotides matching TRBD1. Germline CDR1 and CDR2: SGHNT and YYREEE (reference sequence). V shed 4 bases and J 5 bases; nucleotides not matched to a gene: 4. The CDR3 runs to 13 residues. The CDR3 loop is CASSRDRPYGYTF. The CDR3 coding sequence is TGTGCCAGCAGCAGGGACAGGCCGTATGGCTACACCTTC. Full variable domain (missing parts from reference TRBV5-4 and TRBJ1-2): ETGVTQSPTHLIKTRGQQVTLRCSSQSGHNTVSWYQQALGQGPQFIFQYYREEENGRGNFPPRFSGLQFPNYSSELNVNALELDDSALYLCASSRDRPYGYTFGSGTRLTVV.

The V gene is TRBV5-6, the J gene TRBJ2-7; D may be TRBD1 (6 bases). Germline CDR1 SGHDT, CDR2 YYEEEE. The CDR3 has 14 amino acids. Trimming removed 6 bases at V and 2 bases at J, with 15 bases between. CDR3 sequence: CASTPSTGTYEQYF. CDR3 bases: TGTGCCAGCACCCCGTCGACAGGAACCTACGAGCAGTACTTC. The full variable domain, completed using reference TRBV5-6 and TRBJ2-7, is DAGVTQSPTHLIKTRGQQVTLRCSPKSGHDTVSWYQQALGQGPQFIFQYYEEEERQRGNFPDRFSGHQFPNYSSELNVNALLLGDSALYLCASTPSTGTYEQYFGPGTRLTVT.

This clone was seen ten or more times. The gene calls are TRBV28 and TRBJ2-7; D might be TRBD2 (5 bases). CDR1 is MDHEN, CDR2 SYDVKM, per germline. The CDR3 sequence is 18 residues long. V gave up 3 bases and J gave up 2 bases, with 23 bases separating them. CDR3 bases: TGTGCCAGCAGTTTGAGGGTGAGCGGACGGGTTATCACCTACGAGCAGTACTTC. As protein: CASSLRVSGRVITYEQYF.

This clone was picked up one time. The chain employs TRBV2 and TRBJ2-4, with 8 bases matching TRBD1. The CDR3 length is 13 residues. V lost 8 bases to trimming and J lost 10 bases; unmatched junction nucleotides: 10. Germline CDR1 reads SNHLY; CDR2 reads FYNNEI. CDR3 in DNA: TGTGCCAGCGGGGGACAGGACCGTAGTATTCAGTACTTC. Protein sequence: CASGGQDRSIQYF.

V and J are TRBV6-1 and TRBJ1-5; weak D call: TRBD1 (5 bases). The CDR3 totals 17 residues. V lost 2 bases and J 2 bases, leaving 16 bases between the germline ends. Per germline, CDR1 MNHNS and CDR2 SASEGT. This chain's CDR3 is CASSESPGRVRNQPQHF. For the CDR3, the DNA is TGTGCCAGCAGTGAAAGTCCCGGCAGGGTCCGCAATCAGCCCCAGCATTTT.

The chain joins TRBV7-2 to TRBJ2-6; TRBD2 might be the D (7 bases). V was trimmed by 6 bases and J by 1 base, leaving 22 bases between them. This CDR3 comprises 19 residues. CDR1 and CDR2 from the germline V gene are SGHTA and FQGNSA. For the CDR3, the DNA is TGTGCCAGCAGTCCCACCGGGTGGGGGGGCGTATCTGGGGCCAACGTCCTGACTTTC. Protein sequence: CASSPTGWGGVSGANVLTF.

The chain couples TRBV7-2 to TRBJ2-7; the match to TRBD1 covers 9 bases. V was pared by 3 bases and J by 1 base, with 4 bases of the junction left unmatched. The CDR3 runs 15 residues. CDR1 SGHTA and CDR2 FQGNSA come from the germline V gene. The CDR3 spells CASSFGTGKSYEQYF. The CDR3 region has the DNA TGTGCCAGCAGCTTCGGGACAGGGAAATCCTACGAGCAGTACTTC.

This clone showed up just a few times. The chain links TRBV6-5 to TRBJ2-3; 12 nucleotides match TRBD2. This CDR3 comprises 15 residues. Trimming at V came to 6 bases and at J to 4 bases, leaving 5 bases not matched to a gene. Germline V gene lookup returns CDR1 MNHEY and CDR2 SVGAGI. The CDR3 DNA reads TGTGCCAGCAGGTCCGGACTAGCGGGGTCAGATACGCAGTATTTT. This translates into CASRSGLAGSDTQYF.

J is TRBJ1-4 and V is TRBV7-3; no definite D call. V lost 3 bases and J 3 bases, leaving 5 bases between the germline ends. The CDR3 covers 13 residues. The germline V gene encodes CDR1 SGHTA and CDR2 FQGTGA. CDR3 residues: CASSLDSNEKLFF. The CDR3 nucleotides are TGTGCCAGCAGCTTGGACTCTAATGAAAAACTGTTTTTT. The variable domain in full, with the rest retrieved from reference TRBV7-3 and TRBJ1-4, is GAGVSQTPSNKVTEKGKYVELRCDPISGHTALYWYRQSLGQGPEFLIYFQGTGAADDSGLPNDRFFAVRPEGSVSTLKIQRTERGDSAVYLCASSLDSNEKLFFGSGTQLSVL.

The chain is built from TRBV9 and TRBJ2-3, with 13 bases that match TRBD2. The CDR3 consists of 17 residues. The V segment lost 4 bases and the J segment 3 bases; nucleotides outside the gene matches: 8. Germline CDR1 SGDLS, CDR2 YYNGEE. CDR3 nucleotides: TGTGCCAGCAGCCCGGGACTAGCGGGGACGGGAACAGATACGCAGTATTTT. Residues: CASSPGLAGTGTDTQYF.

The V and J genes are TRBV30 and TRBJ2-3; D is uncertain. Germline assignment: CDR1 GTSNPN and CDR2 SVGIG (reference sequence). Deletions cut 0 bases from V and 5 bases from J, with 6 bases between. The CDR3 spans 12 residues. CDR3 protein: CAWSVRVDTQYF. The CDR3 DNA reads TGTGCCTGGAGTGTACGAGTAGATACGCAGTATTTT. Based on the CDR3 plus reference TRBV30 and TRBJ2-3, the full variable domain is SQTIHQWPATLVQPVGSPLSLECTVEGTSNPNLYWYRQAAGRGLQLLFYSVGIGQISSEVPQNLSASRPQDRQFILSSKKLLLSDSGFYLCAWSVRVDTQYFGPGTRLTVL.

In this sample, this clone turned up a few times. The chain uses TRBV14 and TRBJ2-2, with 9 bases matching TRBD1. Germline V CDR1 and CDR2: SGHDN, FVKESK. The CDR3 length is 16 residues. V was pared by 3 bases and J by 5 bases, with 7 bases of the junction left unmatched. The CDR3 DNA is TGTGCCAGCAGCCATCAAAGGGGGACAGGGACCGGGGAGCTGTTTTTT. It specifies CASSHQRGTGTGELFF.

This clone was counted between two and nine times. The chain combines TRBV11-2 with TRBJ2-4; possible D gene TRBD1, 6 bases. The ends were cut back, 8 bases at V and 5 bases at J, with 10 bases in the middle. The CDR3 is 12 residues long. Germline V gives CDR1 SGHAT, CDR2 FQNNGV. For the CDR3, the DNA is TGTGCCAGCCGAGGGGGTGAAAACATTCAGTACTTC. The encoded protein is CASRGGENIQYF.

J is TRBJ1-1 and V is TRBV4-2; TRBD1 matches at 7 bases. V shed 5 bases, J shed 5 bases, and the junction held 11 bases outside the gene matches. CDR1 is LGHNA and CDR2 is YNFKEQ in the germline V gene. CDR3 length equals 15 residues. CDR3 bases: TGTGCCAGCAGCGTTGACAGGGTATCAGGGACTGAAGCTTTCTTT. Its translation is CASSVDRVSGTEAFF.

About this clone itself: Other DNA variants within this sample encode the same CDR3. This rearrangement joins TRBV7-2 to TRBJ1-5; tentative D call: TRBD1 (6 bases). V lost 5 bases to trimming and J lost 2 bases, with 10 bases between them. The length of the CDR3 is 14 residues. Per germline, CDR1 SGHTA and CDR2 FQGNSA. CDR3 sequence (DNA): TGTGCCAGCAGCCTACAGGGAGGCAATCAGCCCCAGCATTTT. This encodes CASSLQGGNQPQHF. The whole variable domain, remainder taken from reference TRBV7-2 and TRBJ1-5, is GAGVSQSPSNKVTEKGKDVELRCDPISGHTALYWYRQSLGQGLEFLIYFQGNSAPDKSGLPSDRFSAERTGGSVSTLTIQRTQQEDSAVYLCASSLQGGNQPQHFGDGTRLSIL.

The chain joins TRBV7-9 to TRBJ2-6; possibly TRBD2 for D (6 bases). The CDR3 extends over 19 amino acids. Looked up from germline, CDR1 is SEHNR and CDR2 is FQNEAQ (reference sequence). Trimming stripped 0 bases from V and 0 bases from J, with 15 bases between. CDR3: CASSLARGNRPSGANVLTF. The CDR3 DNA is TGTGCCAGCAGCTTAGCTCGCGGGAACAGACCCTCTGGGGCCAACGTCCTGACTTTC. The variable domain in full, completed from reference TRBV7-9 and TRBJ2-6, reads DTGVSQNPRHKITKRGQNVTFRCDPISEHNRLYWYRQTLGQGPEFLTYFQNEAQLEKSRLLSDRFSAERPKGSFSTLEIQRTEQGDSAMYLCASSLARGNRPSGANVLTFGAGSRLTVL.

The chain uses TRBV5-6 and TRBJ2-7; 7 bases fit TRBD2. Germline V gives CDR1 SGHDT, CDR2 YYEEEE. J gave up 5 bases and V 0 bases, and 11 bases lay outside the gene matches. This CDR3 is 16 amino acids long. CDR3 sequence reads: CASSLATGGMSHEQYF. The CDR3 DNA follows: TGTGCCAGCAGCTTGGCCACGGGAGGCATGTCCCACGAGCAGTACTTC.

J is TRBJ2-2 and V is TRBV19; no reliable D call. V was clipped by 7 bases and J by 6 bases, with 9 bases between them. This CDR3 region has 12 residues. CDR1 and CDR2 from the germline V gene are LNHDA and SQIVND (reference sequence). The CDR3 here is CASTQAAGELFF. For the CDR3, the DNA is TGTGCCAGTACCCAGGCCGCCGGGGAGCTGTTTTTT.

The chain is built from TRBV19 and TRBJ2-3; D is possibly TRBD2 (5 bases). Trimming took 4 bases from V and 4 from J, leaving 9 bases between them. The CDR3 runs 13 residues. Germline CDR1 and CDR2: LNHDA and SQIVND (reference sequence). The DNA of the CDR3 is TGTGCCAGTAGTAGAGGGTTGCCAGATACGCAGTATTTT. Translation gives CASSRGLPDTQYF.

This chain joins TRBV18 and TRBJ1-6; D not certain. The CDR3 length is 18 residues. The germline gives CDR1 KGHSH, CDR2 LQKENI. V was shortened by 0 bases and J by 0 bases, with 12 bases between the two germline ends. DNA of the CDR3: TGTGCCAGCTCACCACCGCCCGGGGAAGGCTCCTATAATTCACCCCTCCACTTT. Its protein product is CASSPPPGEGSYNSPLHF.

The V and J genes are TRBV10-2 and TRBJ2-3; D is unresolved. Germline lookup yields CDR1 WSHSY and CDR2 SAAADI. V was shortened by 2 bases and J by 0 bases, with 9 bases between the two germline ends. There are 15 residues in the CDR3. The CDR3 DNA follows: TGCGCCAGCAGTGAGACGCAAGCCAGCACAGATACGCAGTATTTT. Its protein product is CASSETQASTDTQYF.

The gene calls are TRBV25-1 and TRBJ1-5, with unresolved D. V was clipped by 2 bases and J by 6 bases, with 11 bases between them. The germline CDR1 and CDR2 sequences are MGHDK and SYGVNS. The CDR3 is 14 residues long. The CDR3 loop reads CASSEGGYGQPQHF. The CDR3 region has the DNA TGTGCCAGCAGTGAAGGAGGGTACGGTCAGCCCCAGCATTTT.

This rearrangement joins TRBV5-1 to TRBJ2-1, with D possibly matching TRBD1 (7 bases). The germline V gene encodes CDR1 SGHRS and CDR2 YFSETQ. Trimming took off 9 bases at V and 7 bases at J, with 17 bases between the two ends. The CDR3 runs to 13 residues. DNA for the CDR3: TGCGCCACCTCGACAGGGACTTTGAATGAGCAGTTCTTC. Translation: CATSTGTLNEQFF.

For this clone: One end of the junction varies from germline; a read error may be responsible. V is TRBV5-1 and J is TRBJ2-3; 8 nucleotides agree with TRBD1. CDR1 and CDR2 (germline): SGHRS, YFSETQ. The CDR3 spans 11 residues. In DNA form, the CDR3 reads TGCGCCAGCAGCTCAGGACAGGGCAGGGATTTT. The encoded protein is CASSSGQGRDF.

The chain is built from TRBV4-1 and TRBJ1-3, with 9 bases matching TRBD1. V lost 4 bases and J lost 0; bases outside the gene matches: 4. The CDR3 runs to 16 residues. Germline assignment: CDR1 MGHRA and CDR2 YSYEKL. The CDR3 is CASSLGTGNSGNTIYF. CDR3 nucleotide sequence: TGCGCCAGCAGCCTAGGGACAGGGAACTCTGGAAACACCATATATTTT.

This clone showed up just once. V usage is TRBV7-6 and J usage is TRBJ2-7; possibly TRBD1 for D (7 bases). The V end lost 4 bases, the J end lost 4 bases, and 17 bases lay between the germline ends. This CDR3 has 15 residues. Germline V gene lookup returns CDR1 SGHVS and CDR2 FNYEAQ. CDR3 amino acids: CASSSRQGGGYEQYF. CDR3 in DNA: TGTGCCAGCAGCTCCAGACAGGGTGGGGGGTACGAGCAGTACTTC.

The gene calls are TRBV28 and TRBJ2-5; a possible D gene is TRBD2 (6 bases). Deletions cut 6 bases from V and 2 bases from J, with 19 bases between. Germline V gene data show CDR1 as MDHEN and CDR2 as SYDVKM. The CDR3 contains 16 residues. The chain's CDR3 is CASSRGGELYQETQYF. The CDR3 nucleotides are TGTGCCAGCAGCAGAGGAGGGGAATTATATCAAGAGACCCAGTACTTC.

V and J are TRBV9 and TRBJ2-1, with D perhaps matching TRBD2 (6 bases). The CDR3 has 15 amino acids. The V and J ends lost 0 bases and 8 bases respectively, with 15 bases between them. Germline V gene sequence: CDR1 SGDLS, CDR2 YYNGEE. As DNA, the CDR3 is TGTGCCAGCAGCGTAGGTGGGGGGACGACTGATGAGCAGTTCTTC. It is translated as CASSVGGGTTDEQFF.

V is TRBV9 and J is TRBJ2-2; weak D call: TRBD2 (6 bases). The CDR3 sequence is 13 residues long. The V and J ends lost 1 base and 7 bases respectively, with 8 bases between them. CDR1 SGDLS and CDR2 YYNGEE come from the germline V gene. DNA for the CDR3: TGTGCCAGCAGCGTATTGGAGGGCGGGGAGCTGTTTTTT. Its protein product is CASSVLEGGELFF.

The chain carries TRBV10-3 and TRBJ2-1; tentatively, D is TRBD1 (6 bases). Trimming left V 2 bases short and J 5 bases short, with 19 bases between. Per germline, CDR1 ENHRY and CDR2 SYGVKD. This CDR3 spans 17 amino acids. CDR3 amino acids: CAISETGRYRVDNEQFF. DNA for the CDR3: TGTGCCATCAGTGAGACAGGGAGATACAGGGTAGACAATGAGCAGTTCTTC.